This T cell receptor (beta chain) is drawn from a study of T-cell memory formation after mild COVID-19. The CDR3 runs to 18 residues. Per germline, CDR1 MNHEY and CDR2 SVGAGI. V was clipped by 6 bases and J by 5 bases, with 26 bases between them. MiXCR, run by TCRdb on the 5' RACE reads, gives a single entry per CDR3 protein. Altogether fewer than 60,000 distinct CDR3 sequences are present, 25% to 30% being singletons, with the ten largest covering around 46%. Source material: PBMCs or a T cell subset sorted from them (not recorded which). This receptor was obtained from a man younger than 30 who had mild COVID-19 (a few samples of this study predate the infection). Cell type and time point are not known. V usage is TRBV6-5 and J usage is TRBJ2-1; the D gene is possibly TRBD1 (6 bases). The CDR3 coding sequence is TGTGCCAGCAGCTCAGGGGTGATAGGGCTGGGATCGCACAATGAGCAGTTCTTC. Its translation is CASSSGVIGLGSHNEQFF.